Shown below are 12 T cell receptor beta chains from a single sample sequenced in a study of T cell responses to AZD1222 COVID-19 vaccine. The table came from immunoSEQ multiplex PCR; TCRdb's copy has only in-frame clones and leaves some out. The sample yields 90,000 to 130,000 clones, 80% to 95% seen once. The sample was peripheral blood, taken 28 days after the second AZD1222 dose. Source of these receptors: an adult who received the AZD1222 COVID-19 vaccine.

The V call is TRBV18, the J call TRBJ1-2; 7 bases align to TRBD1. The CDR3 totals 13 residues. The V gene end was trimmed by 4 bases and the J gene end by 3 bases; junction bases not matched to a gene: 2. Germline CDR1 KGHSH, CDR2 LQKENI. CDR3 loop: CASSQGAYYGYTF. CDR3 sequence (DNA): TGTGCCAGCTCACAGGGGGCTTACTATGGCTACACCTTC.

This chain links TRBV7-9 with TRBJ1-4, with TRBD1 as a possible D gene (5 bases). The CDR3 is 14 amino acids. CDR1 and CDR2 from the germline V gene are SEHNR and FQNEAQ (reference sequence). Trimming shortened V by 4 bases and J by 7 bases, and 13 bases separated the two germline ends. The CDR3 region has the DNA TGTGCCAGCAGCTCCCGTTGGGACGGTGAAAAACTGTTTTTT. Translated, it gives CASSSRWDGEKLFF.

The chain combines TRBV7-9 with TRBJ2-7; 11 positions match TRBD2. Germline V gene lookup returns CDR1 SEHNR and CDR2 FQNEAQ (reference sequence). The trim removed 5 bases at V and 3 bases at J, leaving 18 bases unmatched. The CDR3 extends over 19 amino acids. The CDR3 reads CASSLPTSGDLSIIYEQYF. Here the CDR3 DNA reads TGTGCCAGCAGCCTCCCGACTAGCGGGGATTTGAGTATAATCTACGAGCAGTACTTC.

The chain joins TRBV7-6 to TRBJ1-2; a weak D match, TRBD1 (6 bases). V lost 3 bases and J 1 base, leaving 12 bases between the germline ends. CDR3 size: 15 residues. CDR1 is SGHVS, CDR2 FNYEAQ, per germline. Here the CDR3 reads CASSLDSSDNYGYTF. The CDR3 region has the DNA TGTGCCAGCAGCTTGGACAGTTCCGATAACTATGGCTACACCTTC.

V is TRBV27 and J is TRBJ1-2; D not certain. V was cut by 4 bases and J by 7 bases, with 13 bases left in between. CDR3 size: 13 residues. Germline CDR1 is MNHEY and CDR2 is SMNVEV (reference sequence). The DNA of the CDR3 is TGTGCCAGCAGTTCCTCCGGGATGATTGGCTACACCTTC. It is translated as CASSSSGMIGYTF.

The chain couples TRBV5-1 to TRBJ2-7; D unresolved. Germline assignment: CDR1 SGHRS and CDR2 YFSETQ. This CDR3 comprises 13 residues. V gave up 0 bases and J gave up 6 bases, with 10 bases separating them. The CDR3 DNA reads as TGCGCCAGCAGCTTGGCGGTGGTTAGCGAGCAGTACTTC. Translated: CASSLAVVSEQYF.

This chain joins TRBV27 and TRBJ2-3, with TRBD2 identical over 8 bases. The CDR3 is 13 amino acids. Germline CDR1 reads MNHEY; CDR2 reads SMNVEV (reference sequence). V shed 5 bases and J 6 bases; nucleotides not matched to a gene: 4. The CDR3 spells CASSPGTRDTQYF. For the CDR3, the DNA is TGTGCCAGCAGTCCGGGGACTAGGGATACGCAGTATTTT.

The rearrangement uses TRBV28 and TRBJ2-2, with D maybe TRBD2 (6 bases). The germline V gene has CDR1 MDHEN and CDR2 SYDVKM. Deletions cut 6 bases from V and 1 base from J, with 12 bases between. The CDR3 contains 15 residues. The CDR3 loop reads CASRPGTENTGELFF. CDR3 sequence (DNA): TGTGCCAGCAGGCCCGGGACTGAGAACACCGGGGAGCTGTTTTTT. The variable domain in full, completed from reference TRBV28 and TRBJ2-2, reads DVKVTQSSRYLVKRTGEKVFLECVQDMDHENMFWYRQDPGLGLRLIYFSYDVKMKEKGDIPEGYSVSREKKERFSLILESASTNQTSMYLCASRPGTENTGELFFGEGSRLTVL.

This chain connects TRBV7-2 to TRBJ2-1; 10 bases align to TRBD2. The CDR3 is 16 residues long. Losses at the gene ends were 5 bases for V and 4 bases for J; bases not matched to a gene: 8. In germline, CDR1 is SGHTA, CDR2 FQGNSA. This chain's CDR3 is CASSGKRGGLYNEQFF. The CDR3 DNA follows: TGTGCCAGCAGCGGTAAGCGGGGGGGCCTTTACAATGAGCAGTTCTTC.

The chain couples TRBV11-2 to TRBJ2-7, with 7 bases that match TRBD1. V lost 4 bases to trimming and J lost 3 bases; unmatched junction nucleotides: 3. Germline V lookup: CDR1 SGHAT, CDR2 FQNNGV. This CDR3 region has 13 residues. CDR3 in amino acids: CASSSRTGYEQYF. The CDR3 nucleotides read TGTGCCAGCAGCTCAAGGACAGGCTACGAGCAGTACTTC.

The CDR3 loop reads CASSSGTGYEKLFF. CDR3 nucleotide sequence: TGTGCCAGCAGCTCCGGGACAGGGTATGAAAAACTGTTTTTT. J is TRBJ1-4 and V is TRBV7-9; TRBD1 matches 9 bases. This CDR3 comprises 14 residues. From germline, CDR1 is SEHNR and CDR2 FQNEAQ (reference sequence). V lost 4 bases, J lost 6 bases, and 3 bases stayed unmatched. Combining the CDR3 with reference TRBV7-9 and TRBJ1-4 gives the whole variable domain DTGVSQNPRHKITKRGQNVTFRCDPISEHNRLYWYRQTLGQGPEFLTYFQNEAQLEKSRLLSDRFSAERPKGSFSTLEIQRTEQGDSAMYLCASSSGTGYEKLFFGSGTQLSVL.

The chain combines TRBV5-4 with TRBJ1-1; unclear D gene. The germline V gene encodes CDR1 SGHNT and CDR2 YYREEE (reference sequence). Trimming stripped 2 bases from V and 1 base from J, with 6 bases between. This CDR3 spans 13 amino acids. The CDR3 DNA reads as TGTGCCAGCAGCTTAAGGGCGAACACTGAAGCTTTCTTT. Encoded protein: CASSLRANTEAFF.